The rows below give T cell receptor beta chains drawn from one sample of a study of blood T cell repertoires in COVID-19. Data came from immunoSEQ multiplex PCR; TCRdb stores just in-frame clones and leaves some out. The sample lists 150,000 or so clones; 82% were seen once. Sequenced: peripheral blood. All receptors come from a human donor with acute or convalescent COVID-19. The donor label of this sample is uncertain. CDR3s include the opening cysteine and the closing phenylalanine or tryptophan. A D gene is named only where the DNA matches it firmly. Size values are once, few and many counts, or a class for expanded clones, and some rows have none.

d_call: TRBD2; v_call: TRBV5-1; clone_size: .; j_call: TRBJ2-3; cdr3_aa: CASSLEAGIGRDTQYF; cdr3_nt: TGCGCCAGCAGCTTGGAAGCGGGGATCGGCAGAGATACGCAGTATTTT
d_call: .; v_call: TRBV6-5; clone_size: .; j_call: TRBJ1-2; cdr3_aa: CAGTPGLGGYGYTF; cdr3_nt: TGTGCCGGGACTCCGGGACTCGGGGGATATGGCTACACCTTC
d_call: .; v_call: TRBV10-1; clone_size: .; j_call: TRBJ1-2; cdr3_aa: CASSETGSSYGYTF; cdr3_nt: TGCGCCAGCAGTGAGACGGGGTCTTCCTATGGCTACACCTTC
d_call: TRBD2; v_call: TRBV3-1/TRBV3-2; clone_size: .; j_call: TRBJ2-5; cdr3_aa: CASSRRLAGVPVQETQYF; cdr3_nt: TGTGCCAGCAGCCGGAGACTAGCGGGGGTCCCTGTCCAAGAGACCCAGTACTTC
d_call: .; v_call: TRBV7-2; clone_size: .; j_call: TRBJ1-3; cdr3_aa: CASSPSLGAGNTIYF; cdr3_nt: TGTGCCAGCAGCCCGTCACTGGGGGCCGGAAACACCATATATTTT
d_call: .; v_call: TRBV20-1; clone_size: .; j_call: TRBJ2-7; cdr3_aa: CSAKGGREQYF; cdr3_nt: TGCAGTGCTAAAGGAGGACGGGAGCAGTACTTC
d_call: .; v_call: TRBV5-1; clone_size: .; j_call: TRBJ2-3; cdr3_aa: CASSLERGTDTQYF; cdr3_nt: TGCGCCAGCAGCTTAGAGCGGGGCACAGATACGCAGTATTTT
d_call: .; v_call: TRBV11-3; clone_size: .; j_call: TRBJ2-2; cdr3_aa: CASSPDTTGELFF; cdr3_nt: TGTGCCAGCAGCCCGGACACCACCGGGGAGCTGTTTTTT
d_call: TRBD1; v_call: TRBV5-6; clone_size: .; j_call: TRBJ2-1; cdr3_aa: CASSLAQGVRGEQFF; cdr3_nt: TGTGCCAGCAGCTTGGCGCAGGGGGTAAGGGGTGAGCAGTTCTTC
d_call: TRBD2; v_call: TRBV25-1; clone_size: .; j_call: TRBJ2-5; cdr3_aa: CASSGWAGGRETQYF; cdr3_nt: TGTGCCAGCAGTGGTTGGGCGGGGGGGAGAGAGACCCAGTACTTC
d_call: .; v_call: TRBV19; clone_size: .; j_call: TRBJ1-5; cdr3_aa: CASSIGGGRLDQPQHF; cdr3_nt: TGTGCCAGTAGTATTGGGGGAGGACGGTTGGATCAGCCCCAGCATTTT
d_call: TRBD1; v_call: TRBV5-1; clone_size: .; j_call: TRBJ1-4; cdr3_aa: CASSLRTGEDEKLFF; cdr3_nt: TGCGCCAGCAGTTTACGGACAGGGGAGGATGAAAAACTGTTTTTT
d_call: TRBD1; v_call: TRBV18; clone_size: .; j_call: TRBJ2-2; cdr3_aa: CASSPPYMQGAAGELFF; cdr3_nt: TGTGCCAGCTCACCACCTTATATGCAGGGGGCAGCCGGGGAGCTGTTTTTT
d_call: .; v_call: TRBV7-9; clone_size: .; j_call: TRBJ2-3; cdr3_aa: CASSQLIGGRTDTQYF; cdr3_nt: TGTGCCAGCAGCCAACTCATCGGGGGACGCACAGATACGCAGTATTTT
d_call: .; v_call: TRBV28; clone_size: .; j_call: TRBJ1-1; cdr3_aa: CASSLESGRGAFF; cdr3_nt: TGTGCCAGCAGTTTAGAATCTGGAAGGGGGGCTTTCTTT
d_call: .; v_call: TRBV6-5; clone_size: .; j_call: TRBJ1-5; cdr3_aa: CASSPNRVQPQHF; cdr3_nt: TGTGCCAGCAGTCCAAACAGGGTACAGCCCCAGCATTTT
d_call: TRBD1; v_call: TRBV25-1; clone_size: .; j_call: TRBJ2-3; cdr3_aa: CASFPGQGTQYF; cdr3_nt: TGTGCCAGCTTTCCGGGACAGGGGACGCAGTATTTT
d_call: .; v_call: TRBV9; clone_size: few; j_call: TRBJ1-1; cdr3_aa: CASNDGKTEAFF; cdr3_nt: TGTGCCAGCAACGACGGGAAGACTGAAGCTTTCTTT
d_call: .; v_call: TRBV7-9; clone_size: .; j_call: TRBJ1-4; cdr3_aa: CASSLDLAGREKLFF; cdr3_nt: TGTGCCAGCAGCTTAGACCTAGCAGGGAGGGAAAAACTGTTTTTT
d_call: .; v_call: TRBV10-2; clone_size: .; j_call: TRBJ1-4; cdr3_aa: CASKDRGSTNEKLFF; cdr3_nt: TGCGCCAGCAAGGATAGGGGTTCAACTAATGAAAAACTGTTTTTT
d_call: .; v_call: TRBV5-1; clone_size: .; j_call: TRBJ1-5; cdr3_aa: CASSRGTGSNQPQHF; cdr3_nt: TGCGCCAGCAGCCGCGGGACGGGTAGCAATCAGCCCCAGCATTTT
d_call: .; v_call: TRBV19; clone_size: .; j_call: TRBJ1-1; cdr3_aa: CASSAMGQLNTEAFF; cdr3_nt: TGTGCCAGTAGTGCAATGGGGCAGCTGAACACTGAAGCTTTCTTT
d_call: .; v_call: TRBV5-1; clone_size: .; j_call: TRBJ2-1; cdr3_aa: CASSLGWGAYNEQFF; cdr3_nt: TGCGCCAGCAGCCTGGGGTGGGGCGCCTACAATGAGCAGTTCTTC
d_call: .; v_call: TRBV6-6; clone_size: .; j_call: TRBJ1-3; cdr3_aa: CASSYSAPRSGNTIYF; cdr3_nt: TGTGCCAGCAGTTACAGCGCTCCACGCTCTGGAAACACCATATATTTT
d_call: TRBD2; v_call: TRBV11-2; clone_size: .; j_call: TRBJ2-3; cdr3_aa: CASSLAVAGGDTQYF; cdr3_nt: TGTGCCAGCAGCTTAGCTGTAGCGGGGGGAGATACGCAGTATTTT
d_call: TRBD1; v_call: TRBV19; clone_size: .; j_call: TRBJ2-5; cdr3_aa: CASGDRAGVETQYF; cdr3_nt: TGTGCCAGTGGGGACAGGGCGGGAGTTGAGACCCAGTACTTC
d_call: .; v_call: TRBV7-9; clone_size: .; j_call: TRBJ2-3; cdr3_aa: CASSELGGPTDTQYF; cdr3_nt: TGTGCCAGCAGCGAGTTAGGGGGTCCAACAGATACGCAGTATTTT
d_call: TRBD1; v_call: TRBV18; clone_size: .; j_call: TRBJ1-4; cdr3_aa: CASSPRLDRGLELFF; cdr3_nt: TGTGCCAGCTCACCACGGCTGGACAGGGGGCTCGAACTGTTTTTT
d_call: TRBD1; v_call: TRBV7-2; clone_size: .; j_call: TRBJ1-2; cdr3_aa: CASSLVPAGTGGYGYTF; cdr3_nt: TGTGCCAGCAGCTTAGTCCCTGCCGGGACAGGGGGCTATGGCTACACCTTC
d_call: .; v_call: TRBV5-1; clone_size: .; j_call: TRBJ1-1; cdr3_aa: CASSDPRTVEAFF; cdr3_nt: TGCGCCAGCAGCGACCCGAGGACAGTTGAAGCTTTCTTT
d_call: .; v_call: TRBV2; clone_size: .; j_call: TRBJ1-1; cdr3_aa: CASHGLMNTEAFF; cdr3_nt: TGTGCCAGTCACGGACTTATGAACACTGAAGCTTTCTTT
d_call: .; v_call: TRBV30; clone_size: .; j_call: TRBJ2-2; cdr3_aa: CAWSPGVAGELFF; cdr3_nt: TGTGCCTGGAGCCCAGGGGTGGCCGGGGAGCTGTTTTTT
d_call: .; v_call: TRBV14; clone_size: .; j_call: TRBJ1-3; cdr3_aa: CASSQKATSLYRNTIYF; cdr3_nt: TGTGCCAGCAGCCAAAAGGCGACATCCCTCTATCGGAACACCATATATTTT
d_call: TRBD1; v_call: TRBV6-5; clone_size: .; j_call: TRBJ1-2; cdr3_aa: CASRDFGTGAVRYTF; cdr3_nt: TGTGCCAGCAGGGATTTCGGGACAGGGGCGGTAAGGTACACCTTC
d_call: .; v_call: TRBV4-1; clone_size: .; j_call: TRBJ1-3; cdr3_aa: CASSQVSGRDTIYF; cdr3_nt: TGCGCCAGCAGCCAAGTTAGTGGTCGGGACACCATATATTTT
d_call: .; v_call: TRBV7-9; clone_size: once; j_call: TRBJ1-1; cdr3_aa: CASSLLSGRNTEAFF; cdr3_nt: TGTGCCAGCAGCTTACTCTCGGGGAGAAACACTGAAGCTTTCTTT
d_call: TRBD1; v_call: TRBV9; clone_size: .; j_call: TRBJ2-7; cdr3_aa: CASSPRTGETYEQYF; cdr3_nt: TGTGCCAGCAGCCCAAGGACAGGAGAGACCTACGAGCAGTACTTC
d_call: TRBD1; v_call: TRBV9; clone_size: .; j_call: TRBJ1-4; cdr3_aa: CASSPGTGGSEKLFF; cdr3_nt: TGTGCCAGCAGCCCCGGGACAGGGGGCTCTGAAAAACTGTTTTTT
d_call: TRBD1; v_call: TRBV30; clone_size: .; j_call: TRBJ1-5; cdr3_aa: CAFGQGNQPQHF; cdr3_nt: TGTGCCTTTGGACAGGGGAATCAGCCCCAGCATTTT
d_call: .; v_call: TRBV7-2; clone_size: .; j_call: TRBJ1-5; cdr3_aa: CASSLSQGNQPQHF; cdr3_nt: TGTGCCAGCAGCCTGAGTCAGGGGAATCAGCCCCAGCATTTT
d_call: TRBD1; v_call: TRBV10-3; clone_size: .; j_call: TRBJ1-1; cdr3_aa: CAISDMGPRQGSTEAFF; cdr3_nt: TGTGCCATCAGTGATATGGGACCTAGACAGGGCTCCACTGAAGCTTTCTTT
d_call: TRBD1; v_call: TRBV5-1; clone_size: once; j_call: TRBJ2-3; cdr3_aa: CASSFAGTGPSDTQYF; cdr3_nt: TGCGCCAGCAGCTTCGCCGGGACAGGGCCTTCAGATACGCAGTATTTT
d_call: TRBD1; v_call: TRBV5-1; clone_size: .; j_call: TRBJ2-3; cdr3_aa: CASSFGSGTGKADTQYF; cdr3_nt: TGCGCCAGCAGCTTTGGATCGGGGACAGGAAAGGCAGATACGCAGTATTTT